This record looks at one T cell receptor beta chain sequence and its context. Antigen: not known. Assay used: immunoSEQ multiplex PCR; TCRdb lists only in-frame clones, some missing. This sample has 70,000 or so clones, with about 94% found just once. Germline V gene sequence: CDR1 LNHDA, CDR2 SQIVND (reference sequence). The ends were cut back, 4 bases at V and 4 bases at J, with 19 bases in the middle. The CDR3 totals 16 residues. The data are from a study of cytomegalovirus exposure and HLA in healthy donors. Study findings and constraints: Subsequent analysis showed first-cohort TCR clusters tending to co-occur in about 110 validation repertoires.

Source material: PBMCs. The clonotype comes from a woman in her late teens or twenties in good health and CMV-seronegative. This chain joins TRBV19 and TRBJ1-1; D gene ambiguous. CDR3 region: CASSRTLSYESTEAFF. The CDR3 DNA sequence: TGTGCCAGTAGTAGAACCCTCAGTTACGAAAGCACTGAAGCTTTCTTT.